Below, 17 T cell receptor beta chains from the same sample are listed, as sequenced in a study of T cells in Graves' hyperthyroidism and ophthalmopathy. The source material, RNA transcripts, was used to amplify TCR beta CDR3 regions. First-round RT-PCR targeting the TCR CDR3 was performed with the HTBI primer set. TCRdb itself ran the multiplex PCR reads through MiXCR, one entry per CDR3 protein. The data contain fewer than 850,000 distinct CDR3 sequences, roughly 17% of them singletons. The sample taken for sequencing was blood. The receptors were sampled from a man aged 50 to 59 with Graves' hyperthyroidism.

This clonotype has more than one count but fewer than ten. The chain has TRBV19 and TRBJ1-5, with a possible D match to TRBD1 (5 bases). V was pared by 1 base and J by 0 bases, with 7 bases between. CDR1 LNHDA and CDR2 SQIVND come from the germline V gene (reference sequence). The CDR3 sequence is 15 residues long. The CDR3 protein is CASSIVGVSNQPQHF. CDR3 nucleotides: TGTGCCAGTAGTATAGTAGGGGTTAGCAATCAGCCCCAGCATTTT.

This clonotype has a handful of counts. The V call is TRBV5-6, the J call TRBJ1-1; no reliable D call. The germline V gene has CDR1 SGHDT and CDR2 YYEEEE. V lost 0 bases to trimming and J lost 4 bases, with 16 bases between them. This CDR3 comprises 16 residues. DNA of the CDR3: TGTGCCAGCAGCTTGGCCGGTACGGCCAGGAGCACTGAAGCTTTCTTT. It is translated as CASSLAGTARSTEAFF.

This clonotype was seen at least ten times. V is TRBV11-1 and J is TRBJ2-7, with D possibly matching TRBD1 (6 bases). Trimming left V 5 bases short and J 4 bases short, with 21 bases between. The CDR3 is 16 amino acids. The V gene's germline CDR1 is SGHAT and CDR2 FQDESV (reference sequence). This CDR3 is CASSPGGGRGTYEQYF. For the CDR3, the DNA is TGTGCCAGCAGCCCTGGGGGCGGCAGGGGCACTTACGAGCAGTACTTC.

In this sample, this clonotype turned up many times. V and J are TRBV10-1 and TRBJ1-1, with no clear D. From germline, CDR1 is WNHNN and CDR2 SYGVQD (reference sequence). V lost 3 bases to trimming and J lost 4 bases, with 9 bases between them. The CDR3 spans 13 residues. The CDR3 DNA follows: TGCGCCAGCAGTGACCTCTCGGGCACTGAAGCTTTCTTT. Encoded protein: CASSDLSGTEAFF.

The table lists this clonotype with many counts. This chain uses TRBV24-1 with TRBJ2-2; D gene ambiguous. Trimming left V 1 base short and J 1 base short, with 15 bases between. The germline gives CDR1 KGHDR, CDR2 SFDVKD. The CDR3 covers 18 residues. As DNA, the CDR3 is TGTGCCACCAGTGATTTAGTATACTCGTTGGGGAACACCGGGGAGCTGTTTTTT. Translated: CATSDLVYSLGNTGELFF.

This clonotype was found many times. V gene TRBV30 combines with J gene TRBJ1-2; TRBD1 might be the D (5 bases). With 1 base removed from V and 8 bases from J, the gap between germline ends came to 11 bases. This CDR3 has 12 residues. Per germline, CDR1 GTSNPN and CDR2 SVGIG (reference sequence). Here the CDR3 DNA reads TGTGCCTGGAGTGATTCAGGGCGAGGCTACACCTTC. As protein: CAWSDSGRGYTF.

This clonotype occurred a few times. This chain joins TRBV6-1 and TRBJ1-6; D gene unclear. The CDR3 length is 13 residues. The germline V gene has CDR1 MNHNS and CDR2 SASEGT. The V end lost 6 bases, the J end lost 7 bases, and 10 bases lay between the germline ends. Here the CDR3 DNA reads TGTGCCAGCAGAGAACGAAACAATTCACCCCTCCACTTT. It specifies CASRERNNSPLHF.

This clonotype was observed a handful of times. This rearrangement joins TRBV6-2 or TRBV6-3 to TRBJ1-5, with TRBD1 identical over 7 bases. The CDR3 loop spans 15 amino acids. Per germline, CDR1 MNHEY and CDR2 SVGEGT. J was trimmed by 7 bases and V by 4 bases; bases with no gene match: 10. This CDR3 is CASSFYQGGLQPQHF. CDR3 in DNA: TGTGCCAGCAGTTTCTATCAAGGGGGCTTGCAGCCCCAGCATTTT.

The CDR3 spells CASSQDVGTQYF. The CDR3 bases are TGCGCCAGCAGCCAAGATGTCGGTACGCAGTATTTT. The chain combines TRBV4-3 with TRBJ2-3; D is undetermined. V lost 0 bases, J lost 8 bases, and 6 bases lay in between. From germline, CDR1 is LGHNA and CDR2 YSLEER. The CDR3 is 12 amino acids.

This clonotype has more than one count but fewer than ten. The chain has TRBV11-1 and TRBJ2-5; 16 nucleotides match TRBD2. With V trimmed by 6 bases and J by 3 bases, 7 bases remained unmatched. Germline V gene sequence: CDR1 SGHAT, CDR2 FQDESV (reference sequence). CDR3 length: 17 amino acids. CDR3 DNA sequence: TGTGCCAGCAGTTCTCCGGGACTAGCGGGAGGGGAAGAGACCCAGTACTTC. Translating gives CASSSPGLAGGEETQYF.

This clonotype was seen ten or more times. This chain connects TRBV2 to TRBJ2-7; a weak D match, TRBD1 (6 bases). Trimming pared 7 bases from V and 0 bases from J, leaving 13 bases between. The CDR3 length is 14 residues. Germline CDR1 is SNHLY and CDR2 is FYNNEI. The CDR3 protein is CASKEGTNSYEQYF. The CDR3 DNA follows: TGTGCCAGCAAGGAAGGGACAAACTCCTACGAGCAGTACTTC.

This clonotype was detected many times. The chain employs TRBV20-1 and TRBJ2-7, with TRBD2 matching 7 bases. The CDR3 sequence is 15 residues long. V lost 3 bases and J lost 5; bases outside the gene matches: 13. The germline CDR1 and CDR2 sequences are DFQATT and SNEGSKA (reference sequence). The CDR3 sequence: CSARGGTGSPDEQYF. CDR3 sequence (DNA): TGCAGTGCTAGGGGAGGGACCGGGTCACCCGACGAGCAGTACTTC.

This clonotype was recorded at least ten times. The V and J genes are TRBV28 and TRBJ2-4; TRBD2 might be the D (6 bases). The V and J ends lost 4 bases and 0 bases respectively, with 22 bases between them. Germline loops: CDR1 MDHEN, CDR2 SYDVKM. CDR3 length equals 19 residues. The CDR3 DNA follows: TGTGCCAGCAGTTATTGGCGGGGACGGCCTCATCGAGCCAAAAACATTCAGTACTTC. It specifies CASSYWRGRPHRAKNIQYF.

There are many counts of this clonotype. The V and J genes are TRBV28 and TRBJ2-7, with 9 nucleotides matching TRBD2. The J segment lost 5 bases and the V segment lost 6 bases, leaving 14 bases of the junction unmatched. In germline, CDR1 is MDHEN, CDR2 SYDVKM. This CDR3 is built from 16 residues. CDR3 amino acids: CASSGSGGRAFHEQYF. The CDR3 DNA sequence: TGTGCCAGCAGCGGTTCGGGCGGGAGGGCCTTCCACGAGCAGTACTTC.

This clonotype was recorded many times. The chain employs TRBV6-2 or TRBV6-3 and TRBJ2-3; 11 bases are a match to TRBD2. This CDR3 spans 17 amino acids. CDR1 and CDR2 (germline): MNHEY, SVGEGT. The J segment lost 2 bases and the V segment lost 2 bases, leaving 6 bases of the junction unmatched. The CDR3 loop reads CASSYAGLAGPTDTQYF. The CDR3 coding sequence is TGTGCCAGCAGTTACGCCGGACTAGCGGGTCCCACAGATACGCAGTATTTT.

This clonotype has a count of ten or more. The chain employs TRBV2 and TRBJ1-5, with D tentatively TRBD1 (6 bases). This CDR3 is 15 amino acids long. The V and J ends lost 6 bases and 2 bases respectively, with 14 bases between them. The germline gives CDR1 SNHLY, CDR2 FYNNEI. CDR3 loop: CASRSGAGGNQPQHF. The DNA of the CDR3 is TGTGCCAGCAGATCGGGGGCAGGGGGCAATCAGCCCCAGCATTTT.

This clonotype showed up many times. The V gene is TRBV7-2, the J gene TRBJ1-1; D remains ambiguous. The ends were cut back, 1 base at V and 9 bases at J, with 12 bases in the middle. Germline V gene sequence: CDR1 SGHTA, CDR2 FQGNSA. CDR3 size: 13 residues. Here the CDR3 reads CASSLEQPQKAFF. The CDR3 DNA follows: TGTGCCAGCAGCTTAGAACAGCCTCAGAAAGCTTTCTTT.